The 18 T cell receptor beta chains given below trace back to one sample, sequenced in a study of vaccination and CD4 T cells after COVID-19. For these receptors, no antigen is known. Sequence data for DNA of cultured CD4+ T cells were generated by the Oncomine TCR Beta short-read assay. TCRdb analysed the PCR reads with MiXCR anew, one entry per CDR3 protein. The repertoire includes approximately 20,000 distinct CDR3 sequences, 70% of them detected once, and roughly 9.4% sits in the top ten. Treatment noted: approximately 11-day PBMC culture with coronavirus spike peptide pools or control peptides (ViraFEST assay). The sequencing input was CD4+ T cells from blood, cultured in vitro. The receptors come from a human donor who had recovered from COVID-19.

V and J are TRBV5-4 and TRBJ2-1; 9 bases match TRBD2. V was clipped by 1 base and J by 2 bases; unmatched bases: 10. CDR3 length: 18 amino acids. Germline-derived CDR1 and CDR2 are SGHNT and YYREEE (reference sequence). The CDR3 region is CASSLISLAGVTYNEQFF. The CDR3 bases are TGTGCCAGCAGCTTGATCTCGTTAGCGGGAGTAACCTACAATGAGCAGTTCTTC.

For the CDR3, the DNA is TGTGCCAGCAGTTACGGGGCCTTCTCAGATACGCAGTATTTT. Protein product: CASSYGAFSDTQYF. V is TRBV6-5 and J is TRBJ2-3; maybe TRBD1 (5 bases). V was clipped by 2 bases and J by 4 bases, with 10 bases between them. This CDR3 comprises 14 residues. Germline V gene sequence: CDR1 MNHEY, CDR2 SVGAGI.

This clonotype has just a few counts. The chain couples TRBV27 to TRBJ1-3; D gene uncertain. Looked up from germline, CDR1 is MNHEY and CDR2 is SMNVEV (reference sequence). Trimming removed 2 bases at V and 2 bases at J, with 10 bases between. The CDR3 has 15 residues. The CDR3 sequence is CASSLDRSPGNTIYF. The CDR3 DNA reads TGTGCCAGCAGTTTAGATAGAAGTCCTGGAAACACCATATATTTT.

The gene calls are TRBV12-3 or TRBV12-4 and TRBJ2-5; D may be TRBD1 or TRBD2 (6 bases each). V was pared by 6 bases and J by 4 bases, with 12 bases between. The CDR3 has 13 residues. This chain's CDR3 is CASREGGRETQYF. For the CDR3, the DNA is TGTGCCAGCAGAGAAGGGGGGCGAGAGACCCAGTACTTC.

The genes are TRBV20-1 and TRBJ1-5, with TRBD1 matching 7 bases. V lost 4 bases and J lost 7; bases outside the gene matches: 1. Per germline, CDR1 DFQATT and CDR2 SNEGSKA (reference sequence). The CDR3 covers 11 residues. CDR3 in amino acids: CSATGGQPQHF. The CDR3 bases are TGCAGTGCTACAGGGGGGCAGCCCCAGCATTTT.

The chain has TRBV12-3 or TRBV12-4 and TRBJ2-2, with D maybe TRBD1 (5 bases). This CDR3 is built from 17 residues. The V end was cut by 3 bases, the J end by 4 bases, with 18 bases between. The CDR3 DNA is TGTGCCAGCAGTTTTTGGGGCTTTTCGGCAACCACCGGGGAGCTGTTTTTT. Translation gives CASSFWGFSATTGELFF.

The chain employs TRBV6-2 or TRBV6-3 and TRBJ2-5, with no clear D. V lost 4 bases and J lost 1, with 10 bases in between. This CDR3 spans 14 amino acids. CDR1 and CDR2 from the germline V gene are MNHEY and SVGEGT. The DNA of the CDR3 is TGTGCCAGCAGTTCCCTGGGGATCCAAGAGACCCAGTACTTC. Amino acid sequence: CASSSLGIQETQYF.

This clonotype was picked up one time. The rearrangement links TRBV25-1 to TRBJ2-3; D uncertain. The V and J ends lost 1 base and 1 base respectively, with 6 bases between them. Germline CDR1 reads MGHDK; CDR2 reads SYGVNS. The CDR3 is 14 residues long. The CDR3 here is CASSEFTGTDTQYF. The CDR3, as DNA: TGTGCCAGCAGTGAATTCACAGGCACAGATACGCAGTATTTT.

The table lists this clonotype with a few counts. The chain couples TRBV6-5 to TRBJ1-1; D perhaps matches TRBD1 (5 bases). Germline-derived CDR1 and CDR2 are MNHEY and SVGAGI. Trimming cost V 0 bases and J 4 bases, with 9 bases left between them. This CDR3 is built from 14 residues. The CDR3 DNA follows: TGTGCCAGCAGTTACTCTGGCCAGGGCACTGAAGCTTTCTTT. Amino acids: CASSYSGQGTEAFF.

In nucleotides, the CDR3 is TGTGCCACCAGTACCCCGCAGCCCGGGGCTGAAGCTTTCTTT. Translating it yields CATSTPQPGAEAFF. The chain recombines TRBV24-1 with TRBJ1-1; D call uncertain. CDR1 and CDR2 (germline): KGHDR, SFDVKD. The CDR3 sequence is 14 residues long. Trimming shortened V by 6 bases and J by 6 bases, and 16 bases separated the two germline ends.

This clonotype was counted once. This sequence joins TRBV20-1 and TRBJ2-3, with a possible D match to TRBD1 (5 bases). The CDR3 totals 16 residues. Germline lookup yields CDR1 DFQATT and CDR2 SNEGSKA (reference sequence). V was shortened by 1 base and J by 4 bases, with 18 bases between the two germline ends. As DNA, the CDR3 is TGCAGTGCTAGAGCCCCACTAAGCGTAGGGGCAGATACGCAGTATTTT. This gives the protein CSARAPLSVGADTQYF.

The chain joins TRBV7-9 to TRBJ1-6; no clear D. The CDR3 is 15 residues long. CDR1 and CDR2 (germline): SEHNR, FQNEAQ (reference sequence). Trimming removed 4 bases from V and 5 bases from J, with 12 bases in between. CDR3 sequence reads: CASSWAAGNNSPLHF. CDR3 DNA sequence: TGTGCCAGCAGCTGGGCGGCGGGCAATAATTCACCCCTCCACTTT.

The V gene is TRBV7-9, the J gene TRBJ2-7; tentatively, D is TRBD1 or TRBD2 (5 bases each). The ends were cut back, 5 bases at V and 9 bases at J, with 17 bases in the middle. The CDR3 is made up of 13 amino acids. The germline CDR1 and CDR2 sequences are SEHNR and FQNEAQ (reference sequence). CDR3 nucleotides: TGTGCCAGCAGCCCCGGGGCGGCAGCAAGGCAGTACTTC. It codes for CASSPGAAARQYF.

This chain links TRBV20-1 with TRBJ1-2; 8 bases agree with TRBD1. After removal of 5 bases from V and 8 bases from J, the junction contained 13 bases not matched to a gene. The germline V gene encodes CDR1 DFQATT and CDR2 SNEGSKA (reference sequence). The CDR3 has 14 residues. The CDR3 loop is CSAGPTQGAFGYTF. DNA for the CDR3: TGCAGTGCTGGGCCGACGCAGGGGGCGTTCGGCTACACCTTC.

The chain couples TRBV24-1 to TRBJ1-5; TRBD1 matches 7 bases. The CDR3 contains 15 residues. V lost 6 bases, J lost 2 bases, and 6 bases stayed unmatched. CDR1 KGHDR and CDR2 SFDVKD come from the germline V gene. The CDR3 protein is CATSRRGVGNQPQHF. Here the CDR3 DNA reads TGTGCCACCAGTCGCAGGGGGGTGGGCAATCAGCCCCAGCATTTT.

The J gene is TRBJ2-5, the V gene TRBV15; 7 bases match TRBD2. Germline values: CDR1 LNHNV, CDR2 YYDKDF (reference sequence). CDR3 length: 13 residues. Trimming took 3 bases from V and 5 from J; bases not matched to a gene: 3. In nucleotides, the CDR3 is TGTGCCACCAGCAGGGGGGGGTCGGAGACCCAGTACTTC. It encodes CATSRGGSETQYF.

This chain joins TRBV7-2 and TRBJ2-1, with 7 nucleotides matching TRBD2. The DNA end is more similar to TRBJ2-7, so the J call may be wrong. Germline loops: CDR1 SGHTA, CDR2 FQGNSA. CDR3 length: 14 amino acids. The CDR3 sequence: CASSLEGGPHEQYF. The CDR3 nucleotides read TGTGCCAGCAGCTTAGAGGGAGGGCCCCACGAGCAGTACTTC.

V usage is TRBV15 and J usage is TRBJ1-4; D gene ambiguous. There are 15 residues in the CDR3. From germline, CDR1 is LNHNV and CDR2 YYDKDF (reference sequence). Trimming left V 0 bases short and J 7 bases short, with 12 bases between. The CDR3 is CATSRDLGPGEKLFF. In DNA form, the CDR3 reads TGTGCCACCAGCAGAGATCTAGGCCCCGGTGAAAAACTGTTTTTT.